What follows is one TCR beta chain and its context. The data stem from a study of blood T cell repertoires in COVID-19. Study context: Both acute and convalescent COVID-19 samples were obtained from the United States, Italy and Spain.

Data came from immunoSEQ multiplex PCR; TCRdb stores just in-frame clones and leaves some out. The sample lists 300,000 to 400,000 clones, 90% occurring once. Participants, about 18 to 90 years old, spanned 24 US areas. Assignment of participants to cohorts was predicated upon participant-reported clinical history. V dropped 7 bases and J dropped 4 bases, with 7 bases sitting between them. Germline V gene sequence: CDR1 MNHEY, CDR2 SVGAGI. This CDR3 is 11 amino acids long. The sequence came from a man in his 60s who had recovered from COVID-19. The sample taken for sequencing was PBMCs or T cells enriched from blood (not recorded which). The chain joins TRBV6-5 to TRBJ1-2; D is uncertain. The CDR3 DNA sequence: TGTGCCAGCAATAGTGCCTATGGCTACACCTTC. This sequence encodes CASNSAYGYTF.